This T cell receptor beta chain originates from a study of control samples from healthy donors and cancer patients. The germline CDR1 and CDR2 sequences are MDHEN and SYDVKM. V was shortened by 3 bases and J by 6 bases, with 21 bases between the two germline ends. This CDR3 is 17 amino acids long. Produced via immunoSEQ multiplex PCR; TCRdb's table is partial and in-frame only. The sample consists of 99,000 or so clones, more than 75% of them appearing once. Sequencing was performed on blood. This rearrangement joins TRBV28 to TRBJ2-1; TRBD2 might be the D (6 bases). This receptor was taken from a man aged 55 to 70 in good health. CDR3 DNA sequence: TGTGCCAGCAGTTTCTTCACCCCGGCTAGCGTTTCCAATGAGCAGTTCTTC. It translates to CASSFFTPASVSNEQFF.